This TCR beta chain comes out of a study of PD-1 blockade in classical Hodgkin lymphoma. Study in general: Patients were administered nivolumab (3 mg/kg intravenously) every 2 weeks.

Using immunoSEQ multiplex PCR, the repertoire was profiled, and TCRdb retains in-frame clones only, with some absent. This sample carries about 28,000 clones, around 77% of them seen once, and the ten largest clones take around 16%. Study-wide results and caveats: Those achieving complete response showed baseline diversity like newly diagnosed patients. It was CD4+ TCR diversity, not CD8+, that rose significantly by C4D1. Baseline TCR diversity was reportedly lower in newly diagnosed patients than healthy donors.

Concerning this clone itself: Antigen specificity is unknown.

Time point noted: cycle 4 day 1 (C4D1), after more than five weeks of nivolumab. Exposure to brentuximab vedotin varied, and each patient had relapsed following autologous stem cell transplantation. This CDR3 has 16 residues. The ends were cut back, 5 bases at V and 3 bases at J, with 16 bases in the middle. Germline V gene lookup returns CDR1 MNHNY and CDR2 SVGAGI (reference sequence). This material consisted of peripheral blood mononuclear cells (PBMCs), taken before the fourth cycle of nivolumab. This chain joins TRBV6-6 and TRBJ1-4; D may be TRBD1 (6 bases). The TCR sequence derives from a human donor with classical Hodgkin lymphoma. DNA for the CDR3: TGTGCCAGCAGTCCCAAGAGTAGGGGGGCTAATGAAAAACTGTTTTTT. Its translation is CASSPKSRGANEKLFF.